These 30 T cell receptor beta chains were all obtained from the same sample, sequenced in a study of lymphopenia after photon versus proton radiotherapy. This table comes from immunoSEQ multiplex PCR, and its TCRdb copy is limited to in-frame clones, with some not included. Of over 50,000 clones in the sample, 86% were seen once. The specimen comprised peripheral blood, sampled from a patient treated with photon-based radiotherapy. These receptors were taken from a man between 35 and 55 years old with gastric cancer.

There are a few counts of this clone. This chain links TRBV7-9 with TRBJ2-5; possibly TRBD1 for D (6 bases). CDR3 size: 15 residues. The V end lost 5 bases, the J end lost 1 base, and 14 bases lay between the germline ends. Looked up from germline, CDR1 is SEHNR and CDR2 is FQNEAQ (reference sequence). The CDR3: CASSEPQGLQETQYF. CDR3 DNA sequence: TGTGCCAGCAGCGAACCCCAGGGGCTCCAAGAGACCCAGTACTTC.

The rearrangement links TRBV6-5 to TRBJ1-5, with TRBD1 as a possible D gene (5 bases). The CDR3 runs to 15 residues. V lost 3 bases to trimming and J lost 0 bases, with 9 bases between them. Germline CDR1 reads MNHEY; CDR2 reads SVGAGI. The chain's CDR3 is CASSYTGGSNQPQHF. The CDR3 region has the DNA TGTGCCAGCAGTTATACGGGGGGTAGCAATCAGCCCCAGCATTTT.

The V gene is TRBV18, the J gene TRBJ2-7; 9 nucleotides line up with TRBD1. CDR3 length: 14 residues. In germline, CDR1 is KGHSH, CDR2 LQKENI. Trimming cost V 3 bases and J 6 bases; bases outside gene matches: 6. CDR3 sequence reads: CASSPGTGWGEQYF. Written as DNA, the CDR3 is TGTGCCAGCTCACCCGGGACAGGGTGGGGCGAGCAGTACTTC.

As for this clone: One junction end does not reproduce the germline sequence, and a read error may be involved. The CDR3 DNA reads TGTGCTAGCAGCCCCTATTCGAACACTGAAGCTTTCTTT. Its protein product is CASSPYSNTEAFF. V and J are TRBV7-7 and TRBJ1-1; D unclear. The CDR3 runs to 13 residues. From germline, CDR1 is SSHAT and CDR2 FNYEAQ (reference sequence).

This sequence joins TRBV11-2 and TRBJ2-3; 9 bases fit TRBD1. The germline V gene has CDR1 SGHAT and CDR2 FQNNGV. V was pared by 3 bases and J by 0 bases, with 4 bases of the junction left unmatched. The CDR3 is made up of 16 amino acids. CDR3 bases: TGTGCCAGCAGCTTTCGACAGGGGGGAAGCACAGATACGCAGTATTTT. Translation gives CASSFRQGGSTDTQYF.

This chain links TRBV6-5 with TRBJ1-2; D ambiguous. CDR1 is MNHEY and CDR2 is SVGAGI in the germline V gene. The V gene lost 0 bases and the J gene lost 6 bases, with 11 bases spanning the gap. The CDR3 covers 14 residues. The CDR3: CASSYSAGWDGYTF. The CDR3 coding sequence is TGTGCCAGCAGTTACTCGGCAGGATGGGATGGCTACACCTTC.

The chain is built from TRBV6-6 and TRBJ2-7; tentatively, D is TRBD1 (5 bases). The CDR3 is 13 amino acids. Per the germline V gene, CDR1 is MNHNY and CDR2 is SVGAGI (reference sequence). The V end was cut by 6 bases, the J end by 6 bases, with 15 bases between. CDR3 sequence (DNA): TGTGCCAGCAGAGGGGCACCTTCGGTCGAGCAGTACTTC. Its translation is CASRGAPSVEQYF.

This chain links TRBV21-1 with TRBJ1-2; the table calls TRBD1, which could not be checked here. TRBV21-1 is tagged as a pseudogene. The CDR3 is 16 amino acids. This chain's CDR3 is CASSNKGQGAYYGYTF. In DNA form, the CDR3 reads TGTGCCAGCAGCAACAAGGGACAGGGGGCTTACTATGGCTACACCTTC.

This chain connects TRBV6-1 to TRBJ1-2; weak D call: TRBD1 (6 bases). Germline values: CDR1 MNHNS, CDR2 SASEGT. The CDR3 runs to 15 residues. The V and J ends lost 0 bases and 4 bases respectively, with 12 bases between them. For the CDR3, the DNA is TGTGCCAGCAGTGAAGCGTCAGGGGCACCCTATGGCTACACCTTC. It encodes CASSEASGAPYGYTF.

The rearrangement uses TRBV5-1 and TRBJ2-5; 8 bases match TRBD1. Germline V CDR1 and CDR2: SGHRS, YFSETQ. J gave up 1 base and V 4 bases, and 6 bases lay outside the gene matches. The CDR3 sequence is 15 residues long. CDR3 amino acids: CASSGLGQGQETQYF. DNA of the CDR3: TGCGCCAGCAGCGGACTCGGACAGGGCCAAGAGACCCAGTACTTC.

The rearrangement joins TRBV6-1 to TRBJ1-2; TRBD1 might be the D (5 bases). Germline V gives CDR1 MNHNS, CDR2 SASEGT. The CDR3 is 15 amino acids. Trimming pared 5 bases from V and 6 bases from J, leaving 19 bases between. CDR3 sequence: CASSPFSLTADGYTF. The CDR3 DNA reads as TGTGCCAGCAGTCCTTTCTCTCTGACAGCCGATGGCTACACCTTC.

This clone has just a few counts. The rearrangement links TRBV13 to TRBJ2-6; D uncertain. This CDR3 is built from 17 residues. Germline V CDR1 and CDR2: PRHDT, FYEKMQ (reference sequence). V lost 1 base, J lost 2 bases, and 12 bases lay in between. CDR3: CASSLEGPSPGANVLTF. The CDR3 DNA reads TGTGCCAGCAGCTTAGAAGGGCCTTCCCCTGGGGCCAACGTCCTGACTTTC. Based on the CDR3 plus reference TRBV13 and TRBJ2-6, the full variable domain is AAGVIQSPRHLIKEKRETATLKCYPIPRHDTVYWYQQGPGQDPQFLISFYEKMQSDKGSIPDRFSAQQFSDYHSELNMSSLELGDSALYFCASSLEGPSPGANVLTFGAGSRLTVL.

This clone came up once. The chain employs TRBV28 and TRBJ1-2; 7 bases line up with TRBD1. V was pared by 6 bases and J by 6 bases, with 13 bases of the junction left unmatched. Germline CDR1 reads MDHEN; CDR2 reads SYDVKM. The CDR3 totals 15 residues. In nucleotides, the CDR3 is TGTGCCAGCAGGGAGGGACAGCGGGTCTGGGATGGCTACACCTTC. It encodes CASREGQRVWDGYTF.

The chain links TRBV5-4 to TRBJ1-2; D unclear. CDR3 length equals 12 residues. The V end was cut by 1 base, the J end by 5 bases, with 6 bases between. Germline loops: CDR1 SGHNT, CDR2 YYREEE (reference sequence). The CDR3 reads CASSLFRYGYTF. The DNA for the CDR3 is TGTGCCAGCAGCTTGTTCCGATATGGCTACACCTTC.

The V gene is TRBV21-1, the J gene TRBJ1-2; the table names TRBD1, a call not compared with the DNA. TRBV21-1 is shown as a pseudogene. The CDR3 runs 16 residues. The CDR3, as DNA: TGTGCCAGCATCAATAGGGGGGACAGACCTAACTATGGCTACACCTTC. It is translated as CASINRGDRPNYGYTF.

The gene calls are TRBV6-5 and TRBJ1-4, with D tentatively TRBD1 (6 bases). CDR1 and CDR2 (germline): MNHEY, SVGAGI. Trimming cost V 5 bases and J 8 bases, with 18 bases left between them. This CDR3 is built from 15 residues. CDR3 amino acids: CASSLQGFAGEKLFF. The CDR3 region has the DNA TGTGCCAGCAGTCTACAGGGATTCGCAGGGGAAAAACTGTTTTTT.

The chain employs TRBV6-6 and TRBJ1-6; D remains unclear. The CDR3 has 12 amino acids. Germline CDR1 reads MNHNY; CDR2 reads SVGAGI (reference sequence). V was cut by 5 bases and J by 10 bases, with 9 bases left in between. The CDR3 sequence is CASSPSGSPLHF. The CDR3 region has the DNA TGTGCCAGCAGTCCCTCGGGGTCACCCCTCCACTTT.

The chain employs TRBV4-2 and TRBJ1-4; 10 nucleotides match TRBD1. This CDR3 contains 18 residues. Germline V lookup: CDR1 LGHNA, CDR2 YNFKEQ. J gave up 6 bases and V 0 bases, and 10 bases lay outside the gene matches. This CDR3 is CASSQDTGAGTGDEKLFF. The CDR3 nucleotides read TGTGCCAGCAGCCAAGATACTGGGGCCGGGACAGGGGATGAAAAACTGTTTTTT.

J is TRBJ2-3 and V is TRBV11-3; tentatively, D is TRBD1 (6 bases). The V gene lost 1 base and the J gene lost 4 bases, with 15 bases spanning the gap. The CDR3 is 16 residues long. Germline V CDR1 and CDR2: SGHNT, YENEEA. The CDR3 DNA sequence: TGTGCCAGCAGCTTAGGAGTGGGGGCCGCGGCAGATACGCAGTATTTT. Residues: CASSLGVGAAADTQYF.

V usage is TRBV5-1 and J usage is TRBJ2-3, with no clear D. Germline V gene data show CDR1 as SGHRS and CDR2 as YFSETQ. Trimming took off 4 bases at V and 1 base at J, with 16 bases between the two ends. CDR3 length: 16 amino acids. CDR3 residues: CASSQDGRGGTDTQYF. The CDR3 DNA sequence: TGCGCCAGCAGCCAGGACGGGCGCGGAGGCACAGATACGCAGTATTTT.

The V call is TRBV11-2, the J call TRBJ2-1; 9 bases agree with TRBD2. The CDR3 length is 14 residues. The J segment lost 8 bases and the V segment lost 1 base, leaving 3 bases of the junction unmatched. Germline V gene sequence: CDR1 SGHAT, CDR2 FQNNGV. CDR3 region: CASSLARLADEQFF. The CDR3 DNA reads TGTGCCAGCAGCTTAGCTAGACTAGCGGATGAGCAGTTCTTC.

This clone was seen more than once but under ten times. V is TRBV15 and J is TRBJ2-7; tentatively, D is TRBD1 (5 bases). V gave up 0 bases and J gave up 6 bases, with 18 bases separating them. The CDR3 sequence is 16 residues long. The germline gives CDR1 LNHNV, CDR2 YYDKDF (reference sequence). CDR3 region: CATSRDQGPLRPEQYF. Here the CDR3 DNA reads TGTGCCACCAGCAGAGACCAGGGCCCGCTGCGACCCGAGCAGTACTTC.

The chain is built from TRBV19 and TRBJ2-2, with 7 nucleotides matching TRBD2. The CDR3 is 17 amino acids. After removal of 0 bases from V and 0 bases from J, the junction contained 4 bases not matched to a gene. The germline gives CDR1 LNHDA, CDR2 SQIVND (reference sequence). The DNA of the CDR3 is TGTGCCAGTAGTATAGAGAGCGGGGAAGCGAACACCGGGGAGCTGTTTTTT. It codes for CASSIESGEANTGELFF.

This clone was seen only once. The chain links TRBV27 to TRBJ1-3; no definite D call. Trimming took off 3 bases at V and 4 bases at J, with 7 bases between the two ends. CDR3 length: 13 amino acids. From germline, CDR1 is MNHEY and CDR2 SMNVEV (reference sequence). The CDR3 region has the DNA TGTGCCAGCAGTTTTTCCCTCGGAAACACCATATATTTT. Residues: CASSFSLGNTIYF.

V gene TRBV29-1 combines with J gene TRBJ2-7; D assignment may be TRBD1 or TRBD2 (5 bases each). The germline CDR1 and CDR2 sequences are SQVTM and ANQGSEA. The V end lost 6 bases, the J end lost 4 bases, and 22 bases lay between the germline ends. The CDR3 loop spans 15 amino acids. The CDR3 loop reads CSVRGRRSGGYEQYF. The CDR3 DNA is TGCAGCGTACGGGGACGTCGGTCCGGTGGGTACGAGCAGTACTTC.

The chain recombines TRBV5-1 with TRBJ1-2; D uncertain. The V gene lost 1 base and the J gene lost 5 bases, with 12 bases spanning the gap. This CDR3 comprises 14 residues. Per germline, CDR1 SGHRS and CDR2 YFSETQ. Here the CDR3 reads CASSLFGNGYGYTF. The CDR3 DNA sequence: TGCGCCAGCAGCTTGTTTGGGAACGGATATGGCTACACCTTC.

The chain is built from TRBV18 and TRBJ1-2; TRBD1 is a possible D gene (5 bases). Deletions cut 3 bases from V and 7 bases from J, with 15 bases between. The CDR3 contains 14 residues. CDR1 is KGHSH, CDR2 LQKENI, per germline. The CDR3 region has the DNA TGTGCCAGCTCACCGGGTGGGACGGACGGTGGCTACACCTTC. Protein sequence: CASSPGGTDGGYTF.

The chain has TRBV2 and TRBJ2-1, with D possibly matching TRBD1 (5 bases). The germline V and J ends were trimmed by 7 bases and 5 bases, with 12 bases remaining between them. This CDR3 comprises 13 residues. Looked up from germline, CDR1 is SNHLY and CDR2 is FYNNEI. CDR3 amino acids: CASTPQGHNEQFF. The CDR3 DNA reads TGTGCCAGCACCCCGCAGGGCCACAATGAGCAGTTCTTC.

This clone was counted a single time. This chain uses TRBV7-6 with TRBJ1-1; D unclear. The CDR3 has 13 amino acids. Per the germline V gene, CDR1 is SGHVS and CDR2 is FNYEAQ. Deletions cut 2 bases from V and 1 base from J, with 5 bases between. CDR3 coding DNA: TGTGCCAGCAGCTTATCCTGGAACACTGAAGCTTTCTTT. Translated: CASSLSWNTEAFF.

The V gene is TRBV28, the J gene TRBJ1-4; the match to TRBD1 covers 7 bases. The CDR3 contains 14 residues. The trim removed 5 bases at V and 5 bases at J, leaving 5 bases unmatched. The germline CDR1 and CDR2 sequences are MDHEN and SYDVKM. The CDR3 DNA reads as TGTGCCAGCAGTGACAGGGCTTTGAATGAAAAACTGTTTTTT. Translating it yields CASSDRALNEKLFF.